One and the same sample provided the 16 T cell receptor beta chains below, sequenced in a study of blood T cells in healthy people across ages (dated by TCRdb to about 2015). The protocol used for the library was 5' RACE. The data were produced on an Illumina HiSeq 2500. A second 7 to 11 cycle PCR used a sample-barcoded 5' primer and a J-beta primer mix. Using fastp at Q25 and MiXCR, TCRdb reprocessed the public reads and kept productive beta chains. Every CDR3 protein is listed once, alongside the most common genes and DNA of its rows. The sample records 1 million or so distinct CDR3 sequences, more than 40% of which are singletons. In total, the top ten clones hold about 20% of the sample. The sequenced material came from blood. Receptors were obtained from a woman in her sixties or seventies in good health.

Worth noting for this clonotype: One end of the junction varies from germline; a read error may be responsible. The chain couples TRBV29-1 to TRBJ2-3, with a weak D call TRBD2 (5 bases). This CDR3 contains 11 residues. Germline V CDR1 and CDR2: SQVTM, ANQGSEA. CDR3 nucleotide sequence: TGCGGCGTTGGAGGAGGAGATACGCAGTATTTT. Translating gives CGVGGGDTQYF.

The CDR3 sequence: CASSHEGGISYEQYF. In DNA form, the CDR3 reads TGTGCCAGCAGCCATGAAGGCGGGATCTCCTACGAGCAGTACTTC. V usage is TRBV4-2 and J usage is TRBJ2-7; D is possibly TRBD2 (6 bases). With 3 bases removed from V and 0 bases from J, the gap between germline ends came to 12 bases. Germline CDR1 reads LGHNA; CDR2 reads YNFKEQ. This CDR3 contains 15 residues.

The V call is TRBV28, the J call TRBJ2-7, with D tentatively TRBD1 or TRBD2 (5 bases each). The CDR3 is 13 residues long. Germline loops: CDR1 MDHEN, CDR2 SYDVKM. Trimming removed 7 bases at V and 2 bases at J, with 12 bases between. DNA of the CDR3: TGTGCCAGCATCGGGGCGCCCACCTACGAGCAGTACTTC. It encodes CASIGAPTYEQYF.

This clonotype was found a few times. The chain recombines TRBV6-5 with TRBJ2-1; TRBD1 might be the D (6 bases). Germline CDR1 MNHEY, CDR2 SVGAGI. The V end lost 5 bases, the J end lost 6 bases, and 17 bases lay between the germline ends. The CDR3 consists of 15 residues. CDR3 amino acids: CASSNRELNFNEQFF. The CDR3 bases are TGTGCCAGCAGTAACAGGGAATTGAACTTCAATGAGCAGTTCTTC.

The chain employs TRBV12-3 or TRBV12-4 and TRBJ2-1, with a possible D match to TRBD2 (6 bases). Between the trimmed V and J ends, which lost 7 bases and 3 bases, there was a span of 22 bases. This CDR3 comprises 17 residues. The CDR3 sequence: CASTPRASGVSYNEQFF. CDR3 nucleotide sequence: TGTGCCAGCACCCCACGGGCTTCGGGAGTCAGCTACAATGAGCAGTTCTTC.

The V call is TRBV29-1, the J call TRBJ2-7; D call uncertain. The end of the DNA fits TRBJ2-4 better, so the J call may be wrong. CDR3 size: 11 residues. CDR1 is SQVTM and CDR2 is ANQGSEA in the germline V gene. CDR3 DNA: TGCAGCGGAGCGCTGGGGAACATTCAGTACTTC. It yields the protein CSGALGNIQYF.

The V and J genes are TRBV7-3 and TRBJ2-1; 10 bases are a match to TRBD2. This CDR3 comprises 15 residues. Germline V gene sequence: CDR1 SGHTA, CDR2 FQGTGA. V trimming: 6 bases; J trimming: 8 bases; junction bases outside the gene matches: 10. The DNA of the CDR3 is TGTGCCAGCAGTGTAGCGGGAGGATCTTCCCATGAGCAGTTCTTC. Translated: CASSVAGGSSHEQFF.

This clonotype has only a few counts. The V and J genes are TRBV28 and TRBJ1-2; D unclear. The CDR3 consists of 12 residues. Trimming took 2 bases from V and 8 from J, leaving 9 bases between them. Germline assignment: CDR1 MDHEN and CDR2 SYDVKM. The CDR3 nucleotides are TGTGCCAGCAGTTTAGTTTCGGGGGGCTACACCTTC. Its protein product is CASSLVSGGYTF.

Details on this clonotype: The junction and the germline gene differ at one end; a read error may be behind it. The chain is built from TRBV29-1 and TRBJ2-1; 13 positions match TRBD2. Germline V gives CDR1 SQVTM, CDR2 ANQGSEA. This CDR3 has 15 residues. CDR3 loop: CSVAGTSGTYSEHFF. CDR3 nucleotide sequence: TGCAGCGTGGCCGGGACTAGCGGGACCTACAGTGAGCATTTCTTC.

The chain carries TRBV5-1 and TRBJ2-5; 9 nucleotides match TRBD2. The CDR3 loop spans 16 amino acids. Per the germline V gene, CDR1 is SGHRS and CDR2 is YFSETQ. J lost 11 bases, V lost 5 bases, and 19 bases had no gene match. The CDR3 loop reads CASSYWWSGRSNEQYF. In DNA, the CDR3 is TGCGCCAGCAGTTATTGGTGGAGCGGGAGGAGTAATGAGCAGTACTTC.

The rearrangement uses TRBV12-3 or TRBV12-4 and TRBJ2-1; D not certain. The length of the CDR3 is 15 residues. V was clipped by 2 bases and J by 4 bases, with 12 bases between them. The CDR3: CASSLSASLYNEQFF. CDR3 coding DNA: TGTGCCAGCAGTTTATCGGCTAGTTTGTACAATGAGCAGTTCTTC.

This clonotype was seen more than once but under ten times. The chain joins TRBV7-8 to TRBJ2-1, with D tentatively TRBD2 (6 bases). Trimming stripped 5 bases from V and 1 base from J, with 15 bases between. Germline CDR1 and CDR2: SGHVS and FQNEAQ. The CDR3 is made up of 16 amino acids. The DNA of the CDR3 is TGTGCCAGCAGCCCGGGAGCAGGGAGATCCTACAATGAGCAGTTCTTC. The encoded protein is CASSPGAGRSYNEQFF.

The chain has TRBV4-2 and TRBJ2-1, with D uncertain. This CDR3 has 15 residues. V dropped 0 bases and J dropped 3 bases, with 9 bases sitting between them. Germline CDR1 LGHNA, CDR2 YNFKEQ. The CDR3 bases are TGTGCCAGCAGCCAAGATCCCCGTCTCTACAATGAGCAGTTCTTC. This sequence encodes CASSQDPRLYNEQFF.

The rearrangement joins TRBV13 to TRBJ2-1; 8 bases map to TRBD1. The length of the CDR3 is 17 residues. J gave up 7 bases and V 1 base, and 12 bases lay outside the gene matches. CDR1 is PRHDT, CDR2 FYEKMQ, per germline (reference sequence). The CDR3 here is CASSLDSRGRRINEQFF. The CDR3, as DNA: TGTGCCAGCAGCTTAGATAGCAGGGGGCGCAGGATAAATGAGCAGTTCTTC.

Notes on this clonotype: Mismatch with germline at one junction end may stem from a read error. The V call is TRBV27, the J call TRBJ1-2; D is ambiguous. In germline, CDR1 is MNHEY, CDR2 SMNVEV (reference sequence). The CDR3 has 14 residues. CDR3 in DNA: TGTGCCAGCAGTTTAGCAAGTAGCCTTTATGGCAACACCTTC. Its protein is CASSLASSLYGNTF.

This clonotype was seen only a few times. J is TRBJ1-2 and V is TRBV7-8; 10 bases agree with TRBD1. From germline, CDR1 is SGHVS and CDR2 FQNEAQ. With V trimmed by 5 bases and J by 8 bases, 11 bases remained unmatched. The CDR3 runs 15 residues. The CDR3: CASSKGQGDARGYTF. CDR3 coding DNA: TGTGCCAGCAGCAAAGGACAGGGGGACGCGAGAGGCTACACCTTC.